The clone carrying this T cell receptor beta chain was counted at least ten times. The J segment lost 4 bases and the V segment lost 6 bases, leaving 7 bases of the junction unmatched. CDR3 length: 16 amino acids. The germline V gene has CDR1 MNHEY and CDR2 SMNVEV (reference sequence). This entry comes from a study of blood T cell repertoires in COVID-19. Sequencing used immunoSEQ multiplex PCR; TCRdb keeps in-frame clones, though not all of them. The sample carries about 200,000 clones, about 90% recorded once. This chain uses TRBV27 with TRBJ2-1, with TRBD2 identical over 12 bases. This clonotype originated in a man in his late teens or twenties with active or convalescent COVID-19. Specimen: peripheral blood. The CDR3 sequence: CASSSILAGGYNEQFF. CDR3 coding DNA: TGTGCCAGCAGCTCGATACTAGCGGGGGGTTACAATGAGCAGTTCTTC.